Shown below are 26 T cell receptor beta chains from a single sample sequenced in a study of long-term antiretroviral therapy in people with HIV. The assay, immunoSEQ v3.0, was run at survey level. This table comes from immunoSEQ multiplex PCR, and its TCRdb copy is limited to in-frame clones, with some not included. The sample has about 27,000 clones, 70% to 90% seen once; the top ten hold approximately 8.3%. This specimen consisted of unsorted PBMCs, obtained 3 years after starting antiretroviral therapy. The receptor source for this set is a man aged 40-50 years with HIV.

This clone has only one observation. The gene calls are TRBV5-4 and TRBJ2-1; a weak D match, TRBD1 (6 bases). The V gene lost 0 bases and the J gene lost 2 bases, with 6 bases spanning the gap. The CDR3 consists of 14 residues. Germline V gene sequence: CDR1 SGHNT, CDR2 YYREEE (reference sequence). The chain's CDR3 is CASSLGQAYNEQFF. CDR3 DNA sequence: TGTGCCAGCAGCTTGGGACAGGCCTACAATGAGCAGTTCTTC.

V and J are TRBV5-5 and TRBJ1-1; D is ambiguous. Trimming shortened V by 5 bases and J by 1 base, and 12 bases separated the two germline ends. CDR3 size: 14 residues. Germline CDR1 is SGHKS and CDR2 is YYEKEE (reference sequence). CDR3 nucleotide sequence: TGTGCCAGCAGTTCTCTAAAGGGGAACACTGAAGCTTTCTTT. The encoded protein is CASSSLKGNTEAFF. Full variable domain (missing parts from reference TRBV5-5 and TRBJ1-1): DAGVTQSPTHLIKTRGQQVTLRCSPISGHKSVSWYQQVLGQGPQFIFQYYEKEERGRGNFPDRFSARQFPNYSSELNVNALLLGDSALYLCASSSLKGNTEAFFGQGTRLTVV.

This clone was seen only a few times. The rearrangement joins TRBV7-9 to TRBJ1-5, with D perhaps TRBD1 (5 bases). The germline V gene has CDR1 SEHNR and CDR2 FQNEAQ (reference sequence). The CDR3 spans 14 residues. The CDR3 bases are TGTGCGCAGGGAGAAAACAATAGCAATCAGCCCCAGCATTTT. Its protein is CAQGENNSNQPQHF.

The V and J genes are TRBV2 and TRBJ1-3; 8 bases align to TRBD1. With V trimmed by 5 bases and J by 6 bases, 6 bases remained unmatched. Germline V gene data show CDR1 as SNHLY and CDR2 as FYNNEI. The CDR3 is 14 residues long. The CDR3 DNA sequence: TGTGCCAGCAGTCTAGAGACAGGGGTAAACACCATATATTTT. It specifies CASSLETGVNTIYF.

The V and J genes are TRBV7-2 and TRBJ1-6; 10 positions match TRBD1. Germline CDR1 SGHTA, CDR2 FQGNSA. The CDR3 is made up of 16 amino acids. The J segment lost 13 bases and the V segment lost 3 bases, leaving 12 bases of the junction unmatched. The CDR3 nucleotides read TGTGCCAGCAGCTTGTCCGGGACAGGGGCACCGAGGCCCCTCCACTTT. Its translation is CASSLSGTGAPRPLHF.

This clone was detected a few times. V and J are TRBV7-6 and TRBJ1-5; D unclear. Per germline, CDR1 SGHVS and CDR2 FNYEAQ. Trimming took off 5 bases at V and 1 base at J, with 12 bases between the two ends. The CDR3 totals 15 residues. The CDR3 DNA reads as TGTGCCAGCAGCGTGTACCCGGGCAGCAATCAGCCCCAGCATTTT. Protein product: CASSVYPGSNQPQHF. The full variable domain, with the rest looked up from reference TRBV7-6 and TRBJ1-5, is GAGVSQSPRYKVTKRGQDVALRCDPISGHVSLYWYRQALGQGPEFLTYFNYEAQQDKSGLPNDRFSAERPEGSISTLTIQRTEQRDSAMYRCASSVYPGSNQPQHFGDGTRLSIL.

The rearrangement uses TRBV18 and TRBJ1-1, with a possible D match to TRBD1 (6 bases). V was trimmed by 1 base and J by 7 bases, leaving 28 bases between them. Germline CDR1 is KGHSH and CDR2 is LQKENI. This CDR3 has 19 amino acids. In DNA form, the CDR3 reads TGTGCCAGCTCACCACAACCCCGTGGAGGGGGAAATCAGTTCGGTGAAGCTTTCTTT. Amino acid sequence: CASSPQPRGGGNQFGEAFF.

The genes are TRBV2 and TRBJ1-1; D is unresolved. The V and J ends lost 7 bases and 2 bases respectively, with 11 bases between them. The germline V gene encodes CDR1 SNHLY and CDR2 FYNNEI. The CDR3 contains 13 residues. CDR3 sequence: CASKVISNTEAFF. Here the CDR3 DNA reads TGTGCCAGCAAAGTAATTTCTAACACTGAAGCTTTCTTT.

This clone showed up just once. Here the CDR3 reads CASTESTGNYGYTF. The DNA of the CDR3 is TGTGCCAGCACCGAATCGACAGGGAACTATGGCTACACCTTC. The chain employs TRBV7-2 and TRBJ1-2; 7 bases are shared with TRBD1. Germline V gene lookup returns CDR1 SGHTA and CDR2 FQGNSA. V lost 7 bases, J lost 2 bases, and 7 bases stayed unmatched. The length of the CDR3 is 14 residues.

This chain uses TRBV5-1 with TRBJ2-5; D gene unclear. Per germline, CDR1 SGHRS and CDR2 YFSETQ. CDR3 length equals 15 residues. The V end was cut by 0 bases, the J end by 3 bases, with 12 bases between. The CDR3 loop is CASSLGLRGEETQYF. Written as DNA, the CDR3 is TGCGCCAGCAGCTTGGGACTCCGTGGCGAAGAGACCCAGTACTTC. Filled out from reference TRBV5-1 and TRBJ2-5, the complete variable domain reads KAGVTQTPRYLIKTRGQQVTLSCSPISGHRSVSWYQQTPGQGLQFLFEYFSETQRNKGNFPGRFSGRQFSNSRSEMNVSTLELGDSALYLCASSLGLRGEETQYFGPGTRLLVL.

V gene TRBV19 combines with J gene TRBJ2-7; tentatively, D is TRBD2 (5 bases). The V end was cut by 4 bases, the J end by 6 bases, with 7 bases between. The CDR3 runs 11 residues. Germline CDR1 LNHDA, CDR2 SQIVND (reference sequence). As DNA, the CDR3 is TGTGCCAGTAGTACCGGGGTCGAGCAGTACTTC. This codes for CASSTGVEQYF.

This chain connects TRBV11-3 to TRBJ1-5; D unresolved. V shed 1 base and J shed 7 bases, with 11 bases lying between them. Germline V gene lookup returns CDR1 SGHNT and CDR2 YENEEA. CDR3 size: 14 residues. CDR3 sequence: CASSLASFYQPQHF. The CDR3, as DNA: TGTGCCAGCAGCTTAGCATCATTCTACCAGCCCCAGCATTTT.

This chain joins TRBV25-1 and TRBJ2-6; 10 bases fit TRBD2. Germline trimming cut 3 bases from V and 0 bases from J; bases unmatched to any gene: 5. The germline gives CDR1 MGHDK, CDR2 SYGVNS. The CDR3 consists of 18 residues. CDR3 in amino acids: CASSEPASGSSGANVLTF. CDR3 nucleotide sequence: TGTGCCAGCAGTGAGCCGGCTAGCGGGAGCTCTGGGGCCAACGTCCTGACTTTC.

This clone was recorded a few times. The gene calls are TRBV27 and TRBJ1-3, with D unclear. Trimming removed 4 bases at V and 2 bases at J, with 15 bases between. Germline-derived CDR1 and CDR2 are MNHEY and SMNVEV (reference sequence). This CDR3 contains 16 residues. The CDR3 DNA follows: TGTGCCAGCAGTTCGAACCTCGGCCAGACTGGAAACACCATATATTTT. This sequence encodes CASSSNLGQTGNTIYF.

The chain carries TRBV5-6 and TRBJ2-2; the D is unclear. This CDR3 contains 15 residues. The germline V gene has CDR1 SGHDT and CDR2 YYEEEE. Trimming took off 0 bases at V and 0 bases at J, with 6 bases between the two ends. The CDR3 protein is CASSLVPANTGELFF. CDR3 in DNA: TGTGCCAGCAGCTTGGTACCAGCGAACACCGGGGAGCTGTTTTTT. The variable domain in full, with the rest retrieved from reference TRBV5-6 and TRBJ2-2, is DAGVTQSPTHLIKTRGQQVTLRCSPKSGHDTVSWYQQALGQGPQFIFQYYEEEERQRGNFPDRFSGHQFPNYSSELNVNALLLGDSALYLCASSLVPANTGELFFGEGSRLTVL.

This clone turned up a few times. V gene TRBV18 combines with J gene TRBJ1-1, with unresolved D. The CDR3 is 15 residues long. Trimming stripped 8 bases from V and 0 bases from J, with 16 bases between. Germline V gene lookup returns CDR1 KGHSH and CDR2 LQKENI. The CDR3 sequence: CASHEGKPMNTEAFF. CDR3 DNA: TGTGCCAGCCACGAGGGAAAACCCATGAACACTGAAGCTTTCTTT.

The sample holds one count of this clone. V usage is TRBV7-3 and J usage is TRBJ2-2; 9 bases match TRBD1. V shed 5 bases, J shed 0 bases, and the junction held 4 bases outside the gene matches. The CDR3 length is 16 residues. Germline values: CDR1 SGHTA, CDR2 FQGTGA. The CDR3 sequence: CASSPQGATNTGELFF. CDR3 DNA: TGTGCCAGCAGCCCACAGGGGGCTACGAACACCGGGGAGCTGTTTTTT. Together with reference TRBV7-3 and TRBJ2-2, the CDR3 gives the full variable domain: GAGVSQTPSNKVTEKGKYVELRCDPISGHTALYWYRQSLGQGPEFLIYFQGTGAADDSGLPNDRFFAVRPEGSVSTLKIQRTERGDSAVYLCASSPQGATNTGELFFGEGSRLTVL.

J is TRBJ2-4 and V is TRBV6-6; D remains unclear. V was clipped by 0 bases and J by 1 base, with 4 bases between them. This CDR3 contains 14 residues. Germline loops: CDR1 MNHNY, CDR2 SVGAGI (reference sequence). This chain's CDR3 is CASSYSPAKNIQYF. CDR3 nucleotide sequence: TGTGCCAGCAGTTACTCACCGGCCAAAAACATTCAGTACTTC.

This clone was seen more than once but under ten times. One end of the junction varies from germline; a read error may be responsible. The chain links TRBV29-1 to TRBJ1-2; a weak D match, TRBD1 (5 bases). The CDR3 contains 14 residues. Germline V gene data show CDR1 as SQVTM and CDR2 as ANQGSEA. CDR3 DNA: TGCAGCGGTGAACGCAGGGATCTTAACTATGGCTACACCTTC. Residues: CSGERRDLNYGYTF.

The chain links TRBV9 to TRBJ1-1; D gene unclear. Deletions cut 3 bases from V and 14 bases from J, with 14 bases between. The germline V gene encodes CDR1 SGDLS and CDR2 YYNGEE. The CDR3 is 11 amino acids. The DNA of the CDR3 is TGTGCCAGCAGCGAGGTGGACGGTTCCTTCTTT. It specifies CASSEVDGSFF.

V usage is TRBV21-1 and J usage is TRBJ1-6; TRBD1 is the table's D call, not checked against the DNA. TRBV21-1 is given as a pseudogene. This CDR3 is built from 17 residues. Written as DNA, the CDR3 is TGTGCCAGCAGCAACCTCGTTTGGGGGACAGAGTATTCACCCCTCCACTTT. Translation: CASSNLVWGTEYSPLHF.

V gene TRBV7-4 combines with J gene TRBJ2-1; TRBD1 agrees at 9 bases. This CDR3 is 17 amino acids long. The V gene end was trimmed by 5 bases and the J gene end by 2 bases; junction bases not matched to a gene: 10. The germline CDR1 and CDR2 sequences are SGHVT and SQSDAQ. DNA of the CDR3: TGTGCCAGCAGCGCCCGGGACAGGGTTGGGGCCTACAATGAGCAGTTCTTC. This codes for CASSARDRVGAYNEQFF.

The V and J genes are TRBV18 and TRBJ2-6; D unclear. Deletions cut 2 bases from V and 1 base from J, with 6 bases between. The CDR3 is 15 amino acids. Looked up from germline, CDR1 is KGHSH and CDR2 is LQKENI. CDR3: CASSPSYSGANVLTF. CDR3 in DNA: TGTGCCAGCTCACCATCTTATTCTGGGGCCAACGTCCTGACTTTC.

J is TRBJ1-1 and V is TRBV9; no clear D. V lost 0 bases and J 4 bases, leaving 16 bases between the germline ends. The CDR3 has 16 amino acids. Germline V lookup: CDR1 SGDLS, CDR2 YYNGEE. The CDR3 nucleotides are TGTGCCAGCAGCGTAGCCGGATCCGGGGTCTTCACTGAAGCTTTCTTT. It translates to CASSVAGSGVFTEAFF. The variable domain in full, with the rest retrieved from reference TRBV9 and TRBJ1-1, is DSGVTQTPKHLITATGQRVTLRCSPRSGDLSVYWYQQSLDQGLQFLIQYYNGEERAKGNILERFSAQQFPDLHSELNLSSLELGDSALYFCASSVAGSGVFTEAFFGQGTRLTVV.

The rearrangement joins TRBV5-1 to TRBJ1-4, with D hard to call. V lost 0 bases to trimming and J lost 12 bases, with 15 bases between them. CDR1 and CDR2 from the germline V gene are SGHRS and YFSETQ. The CDR3 loop spans 14 amino acids. Here the CDR3 DNA reads TGCGCCAGCAGCTTGGCCAGCCCATCAGTAGAACTGTTTTTT. Protein product: CASSLASPSVELFF.

This clone was seen more than once but under ten times. The rearrangement links TRBV11-2 to TRBJ1-1; D is uncertain. Per the germline V gene, CDR1 is SGHAT and CDR2 is FQNNGV. Trimming took 3 bases from V and 5 from J, leaving 7 bases between them. The length of the CDR3 is 12 residues. CDR3 bases: TGTGCCAGCAGCTTCACCGGGACTGAAGCTTTCTTT. Residues: CASSFTGTEAFF.